These 20 T cell receptor beta chains share one sample of origin, sequenced in a study of a mutant IDH1 vaccine in newly diagnosed glioma. Here immunoSEQ multiplex PCR was the method, and the copy in TCRdb shows in-frame clones only, minus some. Of approximately 67,000 clones detected, around 82% appear once; the ten largest clones hold roughly 15%. The time point was: week 23, last vaccination. Topical imiquimod was applied with each vaccine dose, which held 300 ug of mutant IDH1 20-mer peptide. The antigens these receptors bind are not known. The sample here was PBMCs, taken from a glioma patient whose treatment included an IDH1 peptide vaccine. The source of these receptors is a man aged 18 to 29 with glioma.

This chain uses TRBV27 with TRBJ1-1; 7 bases fit TRBD1. V was pared by 7 bases and J by 0 bases, with 8 bases of the junction left unmatched. The CDR3 spans 15 residues. Looked up from germline, CDR1 is MNHEY and CDR2 is SMNVEV (reference sequence). CDR3: CASISRGSMNTEAFF. For the CDR3, the DNA is TGTGCCAGCATATCCAGGGGGAGCATGAACACTGAAGCTTTCTTT.

This rearrangement joins TRBV27 to TRBJ2-7; TRBD2 aligns across 9 bases. From germline, CDR1 is MNHEY and CDR2 SMNVEV (reference sequence). V shed 2 bases and J 2 bases; nucleotides not matched to a gene: 7. CDR3 size: 16 residues. CDR3 sequence reads: CASSLLAGPIPYEQYF. The CDR3, as DNA: TGTGCCAGCAGTTTACTAGCGGGACCCATCCCCTACGAGCAGTACTTC.

The chain carries TRBV29-1 and TRBJ1-1; D is perhaps TRBD1 (6 bases). The CDR3 covers 13 residues. Germline V gene data show CDR1 as SQVTM and CDR2 as ANQGSEA. Trimming took off 2 bases at V and 5 bases at J, with 12 bases between the two ends. The DNA of the CDR3 is TGCAGCGTTGAACCCTTAGGGGGAACTGAAGCTTTCTTT. Translated: CSVEPLGGTEAFF.

V and J are TRBV5-1 and TRBJ1-6; tentatively, D is TRBD1 (6 bases). CDR1 is SGHRS and CDR2 is YFSETQ in the germline V gene. The CDR3 contains 14 residues. V was trimmed by 0 bases and J by 10 bases, leaving 11 bases between them. In DNA form, the CDR3 reads TGCGCCAGCAGCTTGGCAGGGGTTCGCTCACCCCTCCACTTT. Translated, it gives CASSLAGVRSPLHF.

This clone was recorded once. The gene calls are TRBV7-9 and TRBJ2-3, with no clear D. Trimming removed 5 bases from V and 3 bases from J, with 9 bases in between. This CDR3 contains 13 residues. The V gene's germline CDR1 is SEHNR and CDR2 FQNEAQ (reference sequence). As DNA, the CDR3 is TGTGCCAGCAGCCTGCGACAAACAGATACGCAGTATTTT. This sequence encodes CASSLRQTDTQYF. The full variable domain, rest sourced from reference TRBV7-9 and TRBJ2-3, is DTGVSQNPRHKITKRGQNVTFRCDPISEHNRLYWYRQTLGQGPEFLTYFQNEAQLEKSRLLSDRFSAERPKGSFSTLEIQRTEQGDSAMYLCASSLRQTDTQYFGPGTRLTVL.

This clone occurred once. The gene calls are TRBV18 and TRBJ2-3; D is uncertain. This CDR3 spans 13 amino acids. Trimming shortened V by 4 bases and J by 3 bases, and 8 bases separated the two germline ends. Germline V lookup: CDR1 KGHSH, CDR2 LQKENI. Written as DNA, the CDR3 is TGTGCCAGCTCACGGAGTGGGACAGATACGCAGTATTTT. Its translation is CASSRSGTDTQYF.

V is TRBV18 and J is TRBJ1-1; no clear D gene. Trimming stripped 0 bases from V and 2 bases from J, with 10 bases between. Germline loops: CDR1 KGHSH, CDR2 LQKENI. This CDR3 is built from 15 residues. The CDR3 region is CASSPPRGSNTEAFF. In DNA, the CDR3 is TGTGCCAGCTCACCACCCCGGGGATCTAACACTGAAGCTTTCTTT.

The V call is TRBV27, the J call TRBJ2-7; 9 positions match TRBD1. V lost 4 bases to trimming and J lost 2 bases; unmatched junction nucleotides: 18. This CDR3 spans 19 amino acids. Germline values: CDR1 MNHEY, CDR2 SMNVEV (reference sequence). This CDR3 is CASSSRPGQGMKVPYEQYF. CDR3 nucleotides: TGTGCCAGCAGTTCTAGGCCGGGACAGGGAATGAAGGTACCCTACGAGCAGTACTTC.

This clone was seen a few times. The rearrangement links TRBV7-9 to TRBJ1-1; 8 bases are a match to TRBD1. The CDR3 contains 15 residues. With 5 bases clipped from V and 6 bases from J, the junction kept 11 bases outside the gene matches. The germline V gene has CDR1 SEHNR and CDR2 FQNEAQ (reference sequence). The CDR3 sequence: CASSPLGQGYPEAFF. For the CDR3, the DNA is TGTGCCAGCAGCCCACTAGGACAGGGATACCCTGAAGCTTTCTTT.

This clone was detected only a few times. The rearrangement uses TRBV30 and TRBJ1-1; D is unclear. The germline V gene encodes CDR1 GTSNPN and CDR2 SVGIG (reference sequence). Trimming shortened V by 1 base and J by 6 bases, and 12 bases separated the two germline ends. This CDR3 contains 13 residues. This chain's CDR3 is CAWSAVPRAEAFF. In nucleotides, the CDR3 is TGTGCCTGGAGTGCCGTCCCGAGGGCTGAAGCTTTCTTT.

This chain connects TRBV6-6 to TRBJ2-1; D is perhaps TRBD2 (6 bases). V was cut by 6 bases and J by 0 bases, with 15 bases left in between. This CDR3 is 16 amino acids long. The V gene's germline CDR1 is MNHNY and CDR2 SVGAGI (reference sequence). As DNA, the CDR3 is TGTGCCAGCAGCGGGGCGCAGGGACTCTCCTACAATGAGCAGTTCTTC. Translated, it gives CASSGAQGLSYNEQFF.

J is TRBJ2-5 and V is TRBV9, with D possibly being TRBD1 (6 bases). Trimming took 2 bases from V and 2 from J, leaving 10 bases between them. The CDR3 runs to 14 residues. Germline values: CDR1 SGDLS, CDR2 YYNGEE. The CDR3 loop is CASSVDSLQETQYF. The CDR3 DNA sequence: TGTGCCAGCAGCGTGGACAGCCTACAAGAGACCCAGTACTTC.

This CDR3 reads CASSLRGQGIIGYTF. The DNA for the CDR3 is TGTGCCAGCAGCTTAAGGGGGCAGGGAATTATAGGCTACACCTTC. The chain links TRBV11-2 to TRBJ1-2; 7 nucleotides agree with TRBD1. Trimming took 2 bases from V and 8 from J; bases not matched to a gene: 11. The length of the CDR3 is 15 residues. Per germline, CDR1 SGHAT and CDR2 FQNNGV. The full variable domain, with the rest looked up from reference TRBV11-2 and TRBJ1-2, is EAGVAQSPRYKIIEKRQSVAFWCNPISGHATLYWYQQILGQGPKLLIQFQNNGVVDDSQLPKDRFSAERLKGVDSTLKIQPAKLEDSAVYLCASSLRGQGIIGYTFGSGTRLTVV.

This clone was found once. V and J are TRBV7-9 and TRBJ2-1, with no clear D. The CDR3 has 15 amino acids. CDR1 and CDR2 (germline): SEHNR, FQNEAQ (reference sequence). V lost 1 base and J 3 bases, leaving 10 bases between the germline ends. The DNA of the CDR3 is TGTGCCAGCAGCTTAGTTAAGGCAGTCTACAATGAGCAGTTCTTC. Amino acids: CASSLVKAVYNEQFF.

This clone was observed a handful of times. V gene TRBV5-8 combines with J gene TRBJ1-1; D gene ambiguous. There are 13 residues in the CDR3. CDR1 and CDR2 (germline): SGHTS, YDEGEE. V was clipped by 1 base and J by 3 bases, with 7 bases between them. In DNA form, the CDR3 reads TGTGCCAGCAGCTTGAGAATGTACACTGAAGCTTTCTTT. This codes for CASSLRMYTEAFF.

The genes are TRBV18 and TRBJ2-2; D gene unclear. Germline V gives CDR1 KGHSH, CDR2 LQKENI. The CDR3 has 16 amino acids. Trimming removed 2 bases from V and 0 bases from J, with 10 bases in between. The CDR3 nucleotides are TGTGCCAGCTCACCAGCCACCTCAACGAACACCGGGGAGCTGTTTTTT. Protein sequence: CASSPATSTNTGELFF.

The chain carries TRBV4-1 and TRBJ2-7; D might be TRBD2 (6 bases). The CDR3 runs to 13 residues. The germline V and J ends were trimmed by 4 bases and 7 bases, with 14 bases remaining between them. CDR1 is MGHRA and CDR2 is YSYEKL in the germline V gene. CDR3 DNA sequence: TGCGCCAGCAGCCTGCTTAGCGCGGGAGAGCAGTACTTC. This gives the protein CASSLLSAGEQYF.

The chain joins TRBV18 to TRBJ2-2; 7 nucleotides align to TRBD2. This CDR3 region has 16 residues. V lost 2 bases and J lost 1; bases outside the gene matches: 4. Germline CDR1 reads KGHSH; CDR2 reads LQKENI. The CDR3 coding sequence is TGTGCCAGCTCACCAAGGCTAGCGGTGAACACCGGGGAGCTGTTTTTT. It encodes CASSPRLAVNTGELFF.

The V and J genes are TRBV6-6 and TRBJ2-7, with TRBD1 matching over 7 bases. Germline V gives CDR1 MNHNY, CDR2 SVGAGI (reference sequence). This CDR3 comprises 16 residues. The ends lost 2 bases at V and 0 bases at J; junction bases unmatched: 7. CDR3 amino acids: CASSYQFGTVSYEQYF. CDR3 coding DNA: TGTGCCAGCAGTTACCAATTCGGGACAGTCTCCTACGAGCAGTACTTC.

The chain joins TRBV5-6 to TRBJ2-7, with TRBD2 as a possible D gene (6 bases). The CDR3 length is 14 residues. Germline CDR1 and CDR2: SGHDT and YYEEEE. Trimming removed 1 base from V and 2 bases from J, with 10 bases in between. For the CDR3, the DNA is TGTGCCAGCAGCTTGACACGGGGGACCTACGAGCAGTACTTC. Protein: CASSLTRGTYEQYF.